The T cell receptor (beta chain) described here comes from a study of glioma-infiltrating T cells. To note about this clonotype: The conserved closing phenylalanine or tryptophan is absent in this CDR3, likely reflecting a read error.

The CDR3 is 15 amino acids. The germline CDR1 and CDR2 sequences are SGHKS and YYEKEE (reference sequence). TCR alpha and beta CDR3 regions were amplified from RNA using iRepertoire nested multiplex PCR. TCRdb re-called the multiplex PCR reads through MiXCR, storing one row per CDR3 protein. The data hold around 90,000 distinct CDR3 sequences, with approximately 39% observed a single time. Specimen: glioma tissue, nonneoplastic brain tissue, or PBMCs (not recorded which). The TCR originated in a human donor with low-grade glioma or glioblastoma, undergoing nonglioma brain surgery, or in good health (not recorded which). This chain links TRBV5-5 with TRBJ2-7; TRBD1 matches at 12 bases. The CDR3: CASTLGQGAPYEQYL. In nucleotides, the CDR3 is TGCGCCAGCACCCTGGGACAGGGGGCTCCCTACGAGCAGTACCTC.